This T cell receptor (beta chain) was captured by sequencing in a study of PD-1 blockade in classical Hodgkin lymphoma. Findings and limits, study-wide: The study reported lower baseline TCR diversity in newly diagnosed patients than in healthy donors. The authors have not defined what causes the repertoire differences, possibly disease activity or prior therapy.

The protocol was immunoSEQ multiplex PCR, while the TCRdb copy is restricted to in-frame clones and leaves out a portion. The data contain around 21,000 clones, 90% of them singletons. About this clone itself: Its target is not known.

Germline lookup yields CDR1 WSHSY and CDR2 SAAADI. The CDR3 is 15 amino acids. V was trimmed by 2 bases and J by 3 bases, leaving 11 bases between them. Time point reported: newly diagnosed, previously untreated cHL patient sample. Researchers used magnetic negative selection to pull out pure CD4+ T cells from thawed PBMCs. Investigators turned to newly diagnosed, untreated classical Hodgkin lymphoma PBMCs for comparison. Sequencing was carried out using CD4+ T cells from blood. The sequence came from a human donor with classical Hodgkin lymphoma. This chain connects TRBV10-2 to TRBJ1-3; a possible D gene is TRBD1 (5 bases). The CDR3: CASSETRGGGNTIYF. CDR3 coding DNA: TGCGCCAGCAGTGAGACTAGGGGAGGTGGAAACACCATATATTTT.